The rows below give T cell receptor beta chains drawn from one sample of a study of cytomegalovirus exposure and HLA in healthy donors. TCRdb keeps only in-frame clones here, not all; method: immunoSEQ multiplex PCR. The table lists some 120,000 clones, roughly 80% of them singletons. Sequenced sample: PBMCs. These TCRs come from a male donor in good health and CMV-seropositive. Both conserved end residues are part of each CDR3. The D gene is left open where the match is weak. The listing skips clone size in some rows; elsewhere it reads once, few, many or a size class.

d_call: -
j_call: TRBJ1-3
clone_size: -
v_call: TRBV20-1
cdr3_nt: TGCAGTGCGGGGTCGGGGGAAACCATATATTTT
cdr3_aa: CSAGSGETIYF

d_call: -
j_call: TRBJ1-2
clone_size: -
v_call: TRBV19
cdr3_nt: TGTGCCAGTAGTGTAGCGGGTTGGAGCTACACCTTC
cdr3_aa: CASSVAGWSYTF

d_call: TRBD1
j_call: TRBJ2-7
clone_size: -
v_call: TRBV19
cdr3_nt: TGTGCCAGTAGTATGACGGGACAGGGGGTCTACGAGCAGTACTTC
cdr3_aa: CASSMTGQGVYEQYF

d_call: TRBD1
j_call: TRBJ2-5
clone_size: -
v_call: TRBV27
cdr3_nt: TGTGCCAGCAGTCCCCGGACAGGGCCCTGGGAGACCCAGTACTTC
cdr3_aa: CASSPRTGPWETQYF

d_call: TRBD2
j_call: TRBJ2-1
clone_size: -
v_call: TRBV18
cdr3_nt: TGTGCCAGCTCACTTCTCAGGACTAGCCTCTATTACAATGAGCAGTTCTTC
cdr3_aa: CASSLLRTSLYYNEQFF

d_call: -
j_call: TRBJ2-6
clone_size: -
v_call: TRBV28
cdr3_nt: TGTGCCAGCAGTTTTCATCCCGGACAGACTACCTCTGGGGCCAACGTCCTGACTTTC
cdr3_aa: CASSFHPGQTTSGANVLTF

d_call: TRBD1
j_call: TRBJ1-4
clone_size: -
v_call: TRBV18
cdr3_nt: TGTGCCAGCTCACCTACAGGGGGTGCAGGAAATGAAAAACTGTTTTTT
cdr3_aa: CASSPTGGAGNEKLFF

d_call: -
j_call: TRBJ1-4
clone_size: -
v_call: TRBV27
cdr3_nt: TGTGCCAGCAGGTTTCAGGGAACTAATGAAAAACTGTTTTTT
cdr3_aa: CASRFQGTNEKLFF

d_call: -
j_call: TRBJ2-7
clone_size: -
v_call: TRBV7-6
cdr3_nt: TGTGCCAGCAGGGGCAGGGAGGCCGAGCAGTACTTC
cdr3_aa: CASRGREAEQYF

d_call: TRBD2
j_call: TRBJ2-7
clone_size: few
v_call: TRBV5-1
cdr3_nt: TGCGCCAGCAGCTTGGGCCTAGCGGGAGGTAGGGGGCCCGGCGAGCAGTACTTC
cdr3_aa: CASSLGLAGGRGPGEQYF

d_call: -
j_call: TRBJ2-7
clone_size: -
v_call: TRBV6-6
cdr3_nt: TGTGCCAGCAGTTACGATACAACAGGATACGAGCAGTACTTC
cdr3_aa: CASSYDTTGYEQYF

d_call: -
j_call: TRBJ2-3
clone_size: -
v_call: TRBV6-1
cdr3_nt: TGTGCCAGCAGTGTAGGGAGGGGGACAGATACGCAGTATTTT
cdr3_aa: CASSVGRGTDTQYF

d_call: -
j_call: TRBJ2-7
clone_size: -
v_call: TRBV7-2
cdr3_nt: TGTGCCAGCAGCTTAGGTCTGCGGCAAAGGAGCTCCTACGAGCAGTACTTC
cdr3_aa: CASSLGLRQRSSYEQYF

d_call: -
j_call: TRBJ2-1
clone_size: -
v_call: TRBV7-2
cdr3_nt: TGTGCCAGCAGCACCGGAGCTAGCGCCTTCTACAATGAGCAGTTCTTC
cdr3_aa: CASSTGASAFYNEQFF

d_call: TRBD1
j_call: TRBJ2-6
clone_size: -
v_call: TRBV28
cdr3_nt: TGTGCCAGCGCACCGGGACAGGGACGGTCTGGGGCCAACGGCCTGACTTTC
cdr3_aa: CASAPGQGRSGANGLTF

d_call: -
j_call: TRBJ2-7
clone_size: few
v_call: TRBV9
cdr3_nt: TGTGCCAGCAGCGTAGTAGTTATGGGGGAGGCGCGGGGATACGAGCAGTACTTC
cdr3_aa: CASSVVVMGEARGYEQYF

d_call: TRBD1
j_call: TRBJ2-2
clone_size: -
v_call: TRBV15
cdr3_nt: TGTGCCACCAGCGTACGACAGGGAAACACCGGGGAGCTGTTTTTT
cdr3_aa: CATSVRQGNTGELFF

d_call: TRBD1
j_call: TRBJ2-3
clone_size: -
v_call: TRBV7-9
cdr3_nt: TGTGCCAGCAGCTTAAAAGGGACAGGGCCAGATACGCAGTATTTT
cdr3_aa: CASSLKGTGPDTQYF

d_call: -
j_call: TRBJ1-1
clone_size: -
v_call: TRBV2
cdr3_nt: TGTGCCAGCAGTGGGCGGCGGGGCGCGGGTGCTGAAGCTTTCTTT
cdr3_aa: CASSGRRGAGAEAFF

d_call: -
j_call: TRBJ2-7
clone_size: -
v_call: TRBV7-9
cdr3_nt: TGTGCCAGCAGCCCGGACAGATCAATCTACGAGCAGTACTTC
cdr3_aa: CASSPDRSIYEQYF

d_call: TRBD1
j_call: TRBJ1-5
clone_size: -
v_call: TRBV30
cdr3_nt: TGTGCCTGGAGTGTGCAGGGGGATCAGCCCCAGCATTTT
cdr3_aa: CAWSVQGDQPQHF

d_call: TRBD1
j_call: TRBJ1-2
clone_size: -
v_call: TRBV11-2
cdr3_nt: TGTGCCAGCAGCTCGACAGGGAGGTATGGCTACACCTTC
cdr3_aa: CASSSTGRYGYTF

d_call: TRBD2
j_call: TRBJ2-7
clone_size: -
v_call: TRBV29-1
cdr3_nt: TGCAGCGTGCCTAGCGGGAGTTCCCACGAGCAGTACTTC
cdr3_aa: CSVPSGSSHEQYF

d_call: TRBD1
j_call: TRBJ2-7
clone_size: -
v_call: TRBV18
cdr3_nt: TGTGCCAGCTCCCTTGGACAGGCTGACTACGAGCAGTACTTC
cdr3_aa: CASSLGQADYEQYF

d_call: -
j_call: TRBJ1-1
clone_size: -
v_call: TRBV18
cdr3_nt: TGTGCCAGCTCACCACCGACGCAGGAAGAAGCTTTCTTT
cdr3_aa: CASSPPTQEEAFF

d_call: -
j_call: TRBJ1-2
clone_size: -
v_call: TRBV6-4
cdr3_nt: TGTGCCAGCAGTGACTCGTCAGGTCTATATGGCTACACCTTC
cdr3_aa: CASSDSSGLYGYTF

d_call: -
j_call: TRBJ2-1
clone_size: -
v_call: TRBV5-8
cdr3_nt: TGTGCCAGCAACCCCCGGCTAGAGGCCTACAATGAGCAGTTCTTC
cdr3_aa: CASNPRLEAYNEQFF

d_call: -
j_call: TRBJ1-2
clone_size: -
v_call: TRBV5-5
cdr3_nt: TGTGCCAGCAGCTCTCCCTTAAGGGGCGGAAATGGCTACACCTTC
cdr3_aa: CASSSPLRGGNGYTF

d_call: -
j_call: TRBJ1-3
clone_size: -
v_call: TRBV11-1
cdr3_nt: TGTGCCAGCAGCTACGACAATGCCGGAAACACCATATATTTT
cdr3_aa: CASSYDNAGNTIYF

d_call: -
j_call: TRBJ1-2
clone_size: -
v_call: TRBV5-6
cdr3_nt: TGTGCCAGCAGCTCGCGGAGGGACTATGGCTACACCTTC
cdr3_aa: CASSSRRDYGYTF

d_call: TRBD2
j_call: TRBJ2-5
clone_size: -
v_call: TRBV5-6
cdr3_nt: TGTGCCAGCAGCTTGGTGGGGGAGGGAGAGACCCAGTACTTC
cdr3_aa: CASSLVGEGETQYF

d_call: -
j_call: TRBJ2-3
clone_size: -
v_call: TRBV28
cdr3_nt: TGTGCCAGCAGTTTGACAATGGGGAGCCCTCCAACTGAGCAGTATTTT
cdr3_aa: CASSLTMGSPPTEQYF

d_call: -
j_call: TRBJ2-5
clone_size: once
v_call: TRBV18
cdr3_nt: TGTGCCAGCTCACCACCCATTGCTTACTCCGAGGAGACCCAGTACTTC
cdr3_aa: CASSPPIAYSEETQYF

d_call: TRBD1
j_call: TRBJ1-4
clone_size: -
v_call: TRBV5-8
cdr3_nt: TGTGCCAGCAGCCCTCTAGGGACAGGCCTGGCGGCTAATGAAAAACTGTTTTTT
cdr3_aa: CASSPLGTGLAANEKLFF

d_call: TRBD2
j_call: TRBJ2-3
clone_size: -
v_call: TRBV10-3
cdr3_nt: TGTGCCATCAGTGAAGGGCTAGCGGGAGTCCTAGATACGCAGTATTTT
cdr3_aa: CAISEGLAGVLDTQYF

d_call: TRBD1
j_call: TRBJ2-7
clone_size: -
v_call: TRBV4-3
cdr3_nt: TGCGCCAGCAGCCTATTCCCGGGACAGGGGGCTTCACACGAGCAGTACTTC
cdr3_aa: CASSLFPGQGASHEQYF

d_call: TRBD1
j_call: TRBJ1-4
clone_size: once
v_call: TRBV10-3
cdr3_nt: TGTGCCATCAGTATGGGACAGGGTAATGAAAAACTGTTTTTT
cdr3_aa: CAISMGQGNEKLFF

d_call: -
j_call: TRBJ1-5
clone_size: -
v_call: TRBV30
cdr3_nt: TGTGCCTGGAGTGTCGGGGCAGGGGATCAGCCCCAGCATTTT
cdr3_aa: CAWSVGAGDQPQHF

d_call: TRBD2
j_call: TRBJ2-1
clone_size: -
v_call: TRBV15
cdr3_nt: TGTGCCACCTCCTTGAGCGGGAGCTCCTACAATGAGCAGTTCTTC
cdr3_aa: CATSLSGSSYNEQFF

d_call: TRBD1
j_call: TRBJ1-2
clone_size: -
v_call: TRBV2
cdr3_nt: TGTGCCAGCAGTTGGGACAGGGGGGGCTACACCTTC
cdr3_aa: CASSWDRGGYTF

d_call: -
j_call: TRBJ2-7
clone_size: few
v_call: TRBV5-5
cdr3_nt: TGTGCCAGCAGCTTGAGGAGGGATTTCCACGAGCAGTACTTC
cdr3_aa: CASSLRRDFHEQYF

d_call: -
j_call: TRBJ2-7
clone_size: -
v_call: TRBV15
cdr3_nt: TGTGCCACCAGCAGAGAGAAGGGGCGTCCCTACGAGCAGTACTTC
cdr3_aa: CATSREKGRPYEQYF

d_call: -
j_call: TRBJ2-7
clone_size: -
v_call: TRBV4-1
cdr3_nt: TGCGCCAGCAGCCAAGAAGGGGGGTTAGCGGGTGTCGGCTACGAGCAGTACTTC
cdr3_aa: CASSQEGGLAGVGYEQYF

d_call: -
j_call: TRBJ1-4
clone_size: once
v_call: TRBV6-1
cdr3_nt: TGTGCCAGCAGTGGTGACAGAGCGAAGAGTGAAAAACTGTTTTTT
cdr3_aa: CASSGDRAKSEKLFF

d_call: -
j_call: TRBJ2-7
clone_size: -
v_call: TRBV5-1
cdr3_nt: TGCGCCAGCAGCTTGGATGGGAGATACGAGCAGTACTTC
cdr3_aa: CASSLDGRYEQYF

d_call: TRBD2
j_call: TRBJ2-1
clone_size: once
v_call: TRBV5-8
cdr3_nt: TGTGCCAGCGGGGCCCTTAAAGCGGGGGCCTACAATGAGCAGTTCTTC
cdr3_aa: CASGALKAGAYNEQFF

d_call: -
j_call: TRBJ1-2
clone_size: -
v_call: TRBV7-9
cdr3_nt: TGTTCCAGCTTAGGGAGTTACTATGGCTACACCTTC
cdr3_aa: CSSLGSYYGYTF

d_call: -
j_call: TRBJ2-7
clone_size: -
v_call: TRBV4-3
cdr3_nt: TGCGCCAGCAGCCCCGATAAGGGGTCTCATGAGCAGTACTTC
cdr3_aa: CASSPDKGSHEQYF

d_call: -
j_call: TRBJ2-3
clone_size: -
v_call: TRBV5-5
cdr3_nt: TGTGCCAGCAGCTTGGTCCAGATGACGCAGTATTTT
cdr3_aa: CASSLVQMTQYF

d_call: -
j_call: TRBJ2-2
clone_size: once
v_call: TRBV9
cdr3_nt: TGTGCCAGCAGCGTATTATCCGGGGAGCTGTTTTTT
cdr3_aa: CASSVLSGELFF

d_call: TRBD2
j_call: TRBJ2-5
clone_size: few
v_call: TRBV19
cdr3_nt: TGTGCCAGTTCGGGACTAGCGGGAGGAGAGACCCAGTACTTC
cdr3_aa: CASSGLAGGETQYF

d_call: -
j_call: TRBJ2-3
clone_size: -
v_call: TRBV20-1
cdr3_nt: TGCAGAGCGGGTCGCACAGATACGCAGTATTTT
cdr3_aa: CRAGRTDTQYF

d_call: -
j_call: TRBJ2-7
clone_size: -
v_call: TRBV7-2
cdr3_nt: TGTGCCAGCAGCTTAGCGGGTAGGAGCTCCTACGAGCAGTACTTC
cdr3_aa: CASSLAGRSSYEQYF

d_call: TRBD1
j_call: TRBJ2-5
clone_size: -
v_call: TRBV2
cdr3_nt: TGTGCCAGCAGGAGGGACAGGGACCAAGAGACCCAGTACTTC
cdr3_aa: CASRRDRDQETQYF